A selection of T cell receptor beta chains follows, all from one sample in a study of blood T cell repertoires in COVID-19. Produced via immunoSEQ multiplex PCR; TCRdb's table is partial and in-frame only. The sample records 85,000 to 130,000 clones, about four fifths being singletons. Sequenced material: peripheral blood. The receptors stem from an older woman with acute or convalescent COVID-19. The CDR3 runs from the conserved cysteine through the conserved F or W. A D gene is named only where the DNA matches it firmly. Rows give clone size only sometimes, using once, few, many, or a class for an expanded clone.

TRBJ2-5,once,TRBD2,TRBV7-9,CASSIAGGPETQYF,TGTGCCAGCAGTATAGCGGGAGGCCCAGAGACCCAGTACTTC
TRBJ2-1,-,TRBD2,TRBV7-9,CASSPRLAGEDEQFF,TGTGCCAGCAGCCCCAGACTAGCGGGAGAAGATGAGCAGTTCTTC
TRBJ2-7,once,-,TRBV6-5,CASSTSRLSYEQYF,TGTGCCAGCAGTACTTCCAGGCTGTCCTACGAGCAGTACTTC
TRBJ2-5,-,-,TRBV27,CASSLSSRSGGETQYF,TGTGCCAGCAGTTTAAGTTCCAGGTCTGGAGGGGAGACCCAGTACTTC
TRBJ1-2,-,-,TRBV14,CASSQDLLEGKGRGYTF,TGTGCCAGCAGCCAAGATCTTCTGGAGGGTAAGGGCCGTGGCTACACCTTC
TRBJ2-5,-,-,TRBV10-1,CAGSESKAGAETQYF,TGCGCCGGCAGTGAGTCGAAGGCAGGGGCCGAGACCCAGTACTTC
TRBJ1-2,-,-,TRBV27,CASRREVFYGYTF,TGTGCCAGCAGACGGGAAGTGTTCTATGGCTACACCTTC
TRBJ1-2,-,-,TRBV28,CASSLEDHYGYTF,TGTGCCAGCAGTCTAGAAGACCACTATGGCTACACCTTC
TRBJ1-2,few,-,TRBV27,CASSPNLQQDRGGYTF,TGTGCCAGCAGTCCAAACCTCCAGCAGGATAGGGGGGGCTACACCTTC
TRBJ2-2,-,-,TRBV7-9,CASSLESRGELFF,TGTGCCAGCAGCTTAGAGTCACGGGGAGAGCTGTTTTTT
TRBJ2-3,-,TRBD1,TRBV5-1,CASSFEGAGSTQYF,TGCGCCAGCAGCTTTGAGGGGGCCGGTTCTACGCAGTATTTT
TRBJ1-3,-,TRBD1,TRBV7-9,CASSLDRGSSGNTIYF,TGTGCCAGCAGCTTAGACAGGGGAAGCTCTGGAAACACCATATATTTT
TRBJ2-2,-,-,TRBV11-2,CASSLLGDGTGELFF,TGTGCCAGCAGCTTACTAGGGGATGGGACCGGGGAGCTGTTTTTT
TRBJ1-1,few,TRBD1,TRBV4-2,CASSQDRTGIDEAFF,TGTGCCAGCAGCCAAGATCGGACAGGGATAGATGAAGCTTTCTTT
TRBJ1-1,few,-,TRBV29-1,CSVGPGDGTEAFF,TGCAGCGTGGGGCCAGGGGACGGCACTGAAGCTTTCTTT
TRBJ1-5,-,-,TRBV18,CASSRGGEIQPQHF,TGTGCCAGCTCCCGGGGAGGGGAGATACAGCCCCAGCATTTT
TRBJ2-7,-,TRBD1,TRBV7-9,CASSGRDRVAGSSYEQYF,TGTGCCAGCAGCGGGAGGGACAGGGTAGCTGGGAGCTCCTACGAGCAGTACTTC
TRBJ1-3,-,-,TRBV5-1,CASSLVADSHSGNTIYF,TGCGCCAGCAGCTTGGTTGCAGACAGCCACTCTGGAAACACCATATATTTT
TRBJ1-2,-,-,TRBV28,CASHEADYGYTF,TGTGCCAGCCACGAGGCAGACTATGGCTACACCTTC
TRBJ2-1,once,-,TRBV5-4,CASWRQSYNEQFF,TGTGCCAGCTGGAGACAGTCCTACAATGAGCAGTTCTTC
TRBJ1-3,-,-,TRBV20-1,CSASRHGSGNTIYF,TGCAGTGCTAGTCGCCACGGCTCTGGAAACACCATATATTTT
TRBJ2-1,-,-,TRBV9,CASSARDSSGGKFF,TGTGCCAGCAGCGCGAGGGATAGTAGTGGGGGCAAGTTCTTC
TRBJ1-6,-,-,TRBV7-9,CASSLEGGSPLHF,TGTGCCAGCAGCTTGGAAGGAGGTTCACCCCTCCACTTT
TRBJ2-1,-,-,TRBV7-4,CASSLPSNEQFF,TGTGCCAGCAGCTTACCCTCCAATGAGCAGTTCTTC
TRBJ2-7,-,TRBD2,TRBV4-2,CASSQEASGGRYEQYF,TGTGCCAGCAGCCAAGAGGCTAGCGGGGGGAGATACGAGCAGTACTTC
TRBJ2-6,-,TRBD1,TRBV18,CASSPGQGESSGANVLTF,TGTGCCAGCTCACCAGGACAGGGGGAAAGCTCTGGGGCCAACGTCCTGACTTTC
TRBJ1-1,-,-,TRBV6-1,CASSEDLGAFF,TGTGCCAGCAGTGAAGACCTAGGAGCTTTCTTT
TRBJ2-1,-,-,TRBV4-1,CASSSDSSNEQFF,TGCGCCAGCAGCAGTGACAGTAGCAATGAGCAGTTCTTC